This passage covers 20 T cell receptor beta chains from one sample sequenced in a study of cytomegalovirus exposure and HLA in healthy donors. Both 60 Vbeta primers and 13 Jbeta primers went into the PCR. Using immunoSEQ multiplex PCR, the repertoire was profiled, and TCRdb retains in-frame clones only, with some absent. The sample data list about 42,000 clones. The sample was PBMCs. These receptors all come from a young man in good health and CMV-seronegative.

The chain links TRBV10-3 to TRBJ1-1; 9 bases map to TRBD1. There are 14 residues in the CDR3. Losses at the gene ends were 10 bases for V and 0 bases for J; bases not matched to a gene: 6. Germline V CDR1 and CDR2: ENHRY, SYGVKD. The CDR3 DNA is TGTGCCACCAGGACAGGGGACATGAACACTGAAGCTTTCTTT. It translates to CATRTGDMNTEAFF.

The CDR3 here is CASSLGTRQDWGTTEAFF. CDR3 in DNA: TGCGCCAGCAGCTTGGGGACCAGACAGGATTGGGGAACGACTGAAGCTTTCTTT. This chain joins TRBV5-1 and TRBJ1-1; tentative D call: TRBD1 (6 bases). CDR3 length: 18 amino acids. Germline CDR1 is SGHRS and CDR2 is YFSETQ. V gave up 0 bases and J gave up 5 bases, with 23 bases separating them.

The V and J genes are TRBV7-9 and TRBJ2-6; D call uncertain. The V and J ends lost 2 bases and 4 bases respectively, with 6 bases between them. Looked up from germline, CDR1 is SEHNR and CDR2 is FQNEAQ (reference sequence). CDR3 size: 14 residues. DNA of the CDR3: TGTGCCAGCAGCTTAACAGTAGGGGCCAACGTCCTGACTTTC. Translating gives CASSLTVGANVLTF.

This rearrangement joins TRBV9 to TRBJ2-3, with TRBD2 matching over 8 bases. This CDR3 has 16 residues. With 0 bases clipped from V and 0 bases from J, the junction kept 3 bases outside the gene matches. CDR1 is SGDLS and CDR2 is YYNGEE in the germline V gene. The CDR3 reads CASSVASGRSTDTQYF. CDR3 sequence (DNA): TGTGCCAGCAGCGTAGCTAGCGGGCGGAGCACAGATACGCAGTATTTT. The full variable domain, completed using reference TRBV9 and TRBJ2-3, is DSGVTQTPKHLITATGQRVTLRCSPRSGDLSVYWYQQSLDQGLQFLIQYYNGEERAKGNILERFSAQQFPDLHSELNLSSLELGDSALYFCASSVASGRSTDTQYFGPGTRLTVL.

The rearrangement joins TRBV29-1 to TRBJ2-3; tentatively, D is TRBD2 (6 bases). Germline CDR1 SQVTM, CDR2 ANQGSEA. Trimming took 6 bases from V and 6 from J, leaving 16 bases between them. This CDR3 is 13 amino acids long. In DNA, the CDR3 is TGCAGCGTGGAGACGCCAGGGAGGGATACGCAGTATTTT. Translated: CSVETPGRDTQYF.

This rearrangement joins TRBV10-3 to TRBJ1-2, with 11 bases that match TRBD1. The V gene's germline CDR1 is ENHRY and CDR2 SYGVKD. J gave up 5 bases and V 3 bases, and 11 bases lay outside the gene matches. The CDR3 is 17 residues long. CDR3 protein: CAISDQDRGLLGYGYTF. CDR3 DNA sequence: TGTGCCATCAGTGACCAGGACAGGGGGCTGTTAGGGTATGGCTACACCTTC.

This chain joins TRBV5-1 and TRBJ2-7; the match to TRBD2 covers 8 bases. CDR1 and CDR2 from the germline V gene are SGHRS and YFSETQ. This CDR3 comprises 15 residues. Trimming cost V 5 bases and J 1 base; bases outside gene matches: 8. CDR3 sequence reads: CASSPGLAASYEQYF. The CDR3 coding sequence is TGCGCCAGCAGTCCCGGACTAGCTGCTTCCTACGAGCAGTACTTC.

The chain couples TRBV13 to TRBJ2-1, with TRBD2 identical over 7 bases. Trimming at V came to 7 bases and at J to 3 bases, leaving 6 bases not matched to a gene. Per the germline V gene, CDR1 is PRHDT and CDR2 is FYEKMQ (reference sequence). This CDR3 is built from 14 residues. CDR3 DNA sequence: TGTGCCAGCATCCGGGGGGAAGGCTACAATGAGCAGTTCTTC. This encodes CASIRGEGYNEQFF.

This chain connects TRBV6-6 to TRBJ1-2; D gene ambiguous. The V gene lost 2 bases and the J gene lost 4 bases, with 11 bases spanning the gap. Germline V gives CDR1 MNHNY, CDR2 SVGAGI (reference sequence). The length of the CDR3 is 14 residues. In nucleotides, the CDR3 is TGTGCCAGCAGTTACCAGGTCGATCTCTATGGCTACACCTTC. Amino acid sequence: CASSYQVDLYGYTF.

The CDR3: CAWSLYLSSTDTQYF. CDR3 DNA sequence: TGTGCCTGGAGCCTCTACTTGTCTAGCACAGATACGCAGTATTTT. V is TRBV30 and J is TRBJ2-3, with no clear D. CDR3 length equals 15 residues. V gave up 3 bases and J gave up 0 bases, with 13 bases separating them. Germline V gives CDR1 GTSNPN, CDR2 SVGIG (reference sequence). Based on the CDR3 plus reference TRBV30 and TRBJ2-3, the full variable domain is SQTIHQWPATLVQPVGSPLSLECTVEGTSNPNLYWYRQAAGRGLQLLFYSVGIGQISSEVPQNLSASRPQDRQFILSSKKLLLSDSGFYLCAWSLYLSSTDTQYFGPGTRLTVL.

The chain is built from TRBV9 and TRBJ2-3, with D maybe TRBD2 (5 bases). V lost 6 bases and J 0 bases, leaving 11 bases between the germline ends. The CDR3 consists of 14 residues. Germline CDR1 SGDLS, CDR2 YYNGEE. CDR3 bases: TGTGCCAGCACCAGACTAACTAGCACAGATACGCAGTATTTT. Translated: CASTRLTSTDTQYF.

J is TRBJ2-2 and V is TRBV19, with D tentatively TRBD2 (6 bases). V lost 6 bases and J lost 1, with 12 bases in between. The CDR3 contains 15 residues. Germline V gene sequence: CDR1 LNHDA, CDR2 SQIVND (reference sequence). The chain's CDR3 is CASRTGTQNTGELFF. CDR3 DNA sequence: TGTGCCAGTAGGACCGGGACTCAGAACACCGGGGAGCTGTTTTTT.

The chain combines TRBV18 with TRBJ1-6, with D possibly matching TRBD1 (6 bases). The ends were cut back, 4 bases at V and 8 bases at J, with 15 bases in the middle. Germline V gene sequence: CDR1 KGHSH, CDR2 LQKENI. The CDR3 consists of 15 residues. The CDR3 DNA reads TGTGCCAGCTCACAATCCACAGGGAGAGATTCACCCCTCCACTTT. Residues: CASSQSTGRDSPLHF. The whole variable domain, filled in from reference TRBV18 and TRBJ1-6, reads NAGVMQNPRHLVRRRGQEARLRCSPMKGHSHVYWYRQLPEEGLKFMVYLQKENIIDESGMPKERFSAEFPKEGPSILRIQQVVRGDSAAYFCASSQSTGRDSPLHFGNGTRLTVT.

CDR3 DNA: TGTGCCAGCAGTTACGGAACAGGGGGGGCCCAGTACTTC. Protein: CASSYGTGGAQYF. This rearrangement joins TRBV6-6 to TRBJ2-5, with a weak D call TRBD1 (8 bases). CDR3 length equals 13 residues. CDR1 MNHNY and CDR2 SVGAGI come from the germline V gene (reference sequence). V was pared by 2 bases and J by 9 bases, with 13 bases between.

The rearrangement links TRBV11-2 to TRBJ2-4; 7 nucleotides match TRBD1. J gave up 2 bases and V 4 bases, and 5 bases lay outside the gene matches. Germline values: CDR1 SGHAT, CDR2 FQNNGV. CDR3 length: 15 amino acids. The CDR3 bases are TGTGCCAGCAGCTCCCACAGGGGACCCAAAAACATTCAGTACTTC. This encodes CASSSHRGPKNIQYF. Filled out from reference TRBV11-2 and TRBJ2-4, the complete variable domain reads EAGVAQSPRYKIIEKRQSVAFWCNPISGHATLYWYQQILGQGPKLLIQFQNNGVVDDSQLPKDRFSAERLKGVDSTLKIQPAKLEDSAVYLCASSSHRGPKNIQYFGAGTRLSVL.

The chain joins TRBV4-2 to TRBJ1-1; tentative D call: TRBD1 (6 bases). CDR3 size: 15 residues. Germline-derived CDR1 and CDR2 are LGHNA and YNFKEQ. V dropped 0 bases and J dropped 7 bases, with 15 bases sitting between them. The chain's CDR3 is CASSQDAGTQVEAFF. CDR3 coding DNA: TGTGCCAGCAGCCAAGACGCCGGGACACAGGTTGAAGCTTTCTTT.

The chain combines TRBV19 with TRBJ2-7; 9 bases fit TRBD1. The V gene's germline CDR1 is LNHDA and CDR2 SQIVND (reference sequence). CDR3 length: 13 amino acids. The V segment lost 8 bases and the J segment 6 bases; nucleotides outside the gene matches: 8. CDR3 in DNA: TGTGCCAGTTCCGCGGGACAGGGCAGCGAGCAGTACTTC. It encodes CASSAGQGSEQYF.

The V call is TRBV5-6, the J call TRBJ1-3; D remains unclear. V was pared by 3 bases and J by 2 bases, with 12 bases between. The germline V gene has CDR1 SGHDT and CDR2 YYEEEE. This CDR3 spans 15 amino acids. CDR3 sequence: CASSSTGMAGNTIYF. The CDR3 DNA follows: TGTGCCAGCAGCTCGACGGGGATGGCTGGAAACACCATATATTTT.

V usage is TRBV9 and J usage is TRBJ2-5; 9 bases fit TRBD1. J lost 3 bases, V lost 1 base, and 4 bases had no gene match. This CDR3 spans 15 amino acids. Germline V gene sequence: CDR1 SGDLS, CDR2 YYNGEE. The CDR3 coding sequence is TGTGCCAGCAGCGTACACAGGGGGCGCGAAGAGACCCAGTACTTC. Its translation is CASSVHRGREETQYF.

This rearrangement joins TRBV6-1 to TRBJ2-7; D not resolved. The CDR3 runs 14 residues. CDR1 and CDR2 (germline): MNHNS, SASEGT. Between the trimmed V and J ends, which lost 2 bases and 3 bases, there was a span of 11 bases. Here the CDR3 reads CASSEWFPDYEQYF. In DNA form, the CDR3 reads TGTGCCAGCAGTGAATGGTTCCCAGACTACGAGCAGTACTTC.